Listed below are T cell receptor beta chains from one sample, sequenced in a study of PD-1 blockade in mismatch repair-deficient tumors. The method was immunoSEQ multiplex PCR; TCRdb's version includes in-frame clones alone and lacks a portion of them. The data show some 110,000 clones, over 60% seen once. The sequencing here drew on peripheral blood, taken 60 weeks after starting pembrolizumab. The receptors were sampled from an adult with mismatch repair-deficient cancer. CDR3s include the opening cysteine and the closing phenylalanine or tryptophan. Each record gives: CDR3 DNA, CDR3 protein, V gene, J gene, D gene, clone size. The D gene is left open where the match is weak. Rows give clone size only sometimes, using once, few, many, or a class for an expanded clone.

TGTGCCAGCGGAGACCTCCGGGACAGGGGCGTTGAGACCCAGTACTTC,CASGDLRDRGVETQYF,TRBV27,TRBJ2-5,TRBD1,-
TGTGCCAGCAGTGACCAGGTTGGGGCCAACGTCCTGACTTTC,CASSDQVGANVLTF,TRBV6-1,TRBJ2-6,-,-
TGCGCCAGCAGCCAAGAATTGTACAATGAGCAGTTCTTC,CASSQELYNEQFF,TRBV4-3,TRBJ2-1,-,once
TGTGCCAGCAGTTACTTAGGACTAGCGAACACCGGGGAGCTGTTTTTT,CASSYLGLANTGELFF,TRBV6-5,TRBJ2-2,TRBD2,-
TGTGCCAGCAGACCCGACAGGACGGCTGGCTACACCTTC,CASRPDRTAGYTF,TRBV6-6,TRBJ1-2,-,-
TGTGCCAGTAGTAGTACTAGTGTTGAGCAGTTCTTC,CASSSTSVEQFF,TRBV19,TRBJ2-1,-,-
TGTGCCATCAGTGAGGTCGACGGGACTAGCGGGAGTTACGAGCAGTACTTC,CAISEVDGTSGSYEQYF,TRBV10-3,TRBJ2-7,TRBD2,-
TGCAGCGTAGTGAAAGTCTATGGCTACACCTTC,CSVVKVYGYTF,TRBV29-1,TRBJ1-2,-,few
TGTGCCAGCAGCGTAGGGGGAGCGGGAGTTACCTACGAGCAGTACTTC,CASSVGGAGVTYEQYF,TRBV9,TRBJ2-7,TRBD2,-
TGCGCCAGCAGCTCTTCGAGCGGGAGGATCTACGAGCAGTACTTC,CASSSSSGRIYEQYF,TRBV5-1,TRBJ2-7,TRBD2,-
TGTGCCAGCAGCTCCACTCGCGGACAGGTGGCTGGGGCCAACGTCCTGACTTTC,CASSSTRGQVAGANVLTF,TRBV7-9,TRBJ2-6,TRBD1,-
TGTGCCAGCAGCTTATTGACAGCTGGGGAGACCCAGTACTTC,CASSLLTAGETQYF,TRBV11-2,TRBJ2-5,-,-
TGCGCCAGCGGCAAGCCACGGACAGGGGGCGCGTTCTGGGGCGGCTACACCTTC,CASGKPRTGGAFWGGYTF,TRBV5-1,TRBJ1-2,TRBD1,-
TGCGCCAGCAGCTCTCGTATGCGTCCCAGACAAGAGACCCAGTACTTC,CASSSRMRPRQETQYF,TRBV5-1,TRBJ2-5,-,few
TGCGCCAGTTCACGGGGACAGCAAGGGGGTGGCTACACCTTC,CASSRGQQGGGYTF,TRBV5-1,TRBJ1-2,TRBD1,-
TGTGCCAGCAAGACTAGAGGCCTAAACAATGAGCAGTTCTTC,CASKTRGLNNEQFF,TRBV6-1,TRBJ2-1,-,-
TGTGCCAGCAGTGAATGGGCAGGGGGCTTCACTGAAGCTTTCTTT,CASSEWAGGFTEAFF,TRBV6-1,TRBJ1-1,TRBD1,many
TGTGCCTGGAGTCTAGGGGGCCTCACCGGGGAGCTGTTTTTT,CAWSLGGLTGELFF,TRBV30,TRBJ2-2,TRBD1,-
TGTGCCAGCTCACCAGGGTCCAGAGACACAGATACGCAGTATTTT,CASSPGSRDTDTQYF,TRBV18,TRBJ2-3,-,few
TGTGCCAGCAGCTTTTTCGGACAGGGCGGTGAAAAACTGTTTTTT,CASSFFGQGGEKLFF,TRBV5-5,TRBJ1-4,TRBD1,-
TGTGCCAGCAGTTCCCCCCGGGGGTGGGAGGAGACCCAGTACTTC,CASSSPRGWEETQYF,TRBV28,TRBJ2-5,-,-
TGTGCCAGCAGTTACGCAGACATTCCCTCCTACGAGCAGTACTTC,CASSYADIPSYEQYF,TRBV6-5,TRBJ2-7,-,-
TGTGCCAGCAGCGATAGGACAGGTGACCCCACGCCGGGTGGCTACACCTTC,CASSDRTGDPTPGGYTF,TRBV4-2,TRBJ1-2,TRBD1,-
TGTGCCAGCGGCGGGACAGGATACACAGATACGCAGTATTTT,CASGGTGYTDTQYF,TRBV7-9,TRBJ2-3,TRBD1,-
TGTGCCAGCAGCAGAAGACTAGCAACGACAGATACGCAGTATTTT,CASSRRLATTDTQYF,TRBV27,TRBJ2-3,TRBD2,-